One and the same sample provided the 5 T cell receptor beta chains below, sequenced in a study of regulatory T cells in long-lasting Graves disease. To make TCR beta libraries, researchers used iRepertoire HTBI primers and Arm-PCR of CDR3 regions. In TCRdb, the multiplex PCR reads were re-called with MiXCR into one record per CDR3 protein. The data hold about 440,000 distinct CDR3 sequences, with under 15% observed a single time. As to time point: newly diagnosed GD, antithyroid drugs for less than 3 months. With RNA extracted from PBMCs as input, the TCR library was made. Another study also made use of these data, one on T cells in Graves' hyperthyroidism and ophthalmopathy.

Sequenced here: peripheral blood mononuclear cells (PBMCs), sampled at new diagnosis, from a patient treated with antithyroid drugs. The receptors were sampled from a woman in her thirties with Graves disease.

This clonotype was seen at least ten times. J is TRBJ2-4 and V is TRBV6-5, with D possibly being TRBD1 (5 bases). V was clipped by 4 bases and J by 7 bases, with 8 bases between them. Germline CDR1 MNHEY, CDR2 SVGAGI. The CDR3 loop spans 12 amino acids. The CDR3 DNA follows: TGTGCCAGCAGTTGGGGCTGGAACATTCAGTACTTC. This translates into CASSWGWNIQYF.

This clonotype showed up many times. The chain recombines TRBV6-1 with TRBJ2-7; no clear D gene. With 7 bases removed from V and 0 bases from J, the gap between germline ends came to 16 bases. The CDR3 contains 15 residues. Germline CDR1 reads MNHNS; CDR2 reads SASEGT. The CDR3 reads CASKRPGGSSYEQYF. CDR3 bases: TGTGCCAGCAAGCGCCCAGGTGGCAGCTCCTACGAGCAGTACTTC.

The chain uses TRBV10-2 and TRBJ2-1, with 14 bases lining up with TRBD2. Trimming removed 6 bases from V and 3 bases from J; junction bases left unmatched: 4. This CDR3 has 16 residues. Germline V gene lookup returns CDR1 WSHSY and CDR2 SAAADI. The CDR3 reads CASRGLAGAYYNEQFF. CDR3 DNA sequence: TGCGCCAGCAGGGGACTAGCGGGGGCCTACTACAATGAGCAGTTCTTC.

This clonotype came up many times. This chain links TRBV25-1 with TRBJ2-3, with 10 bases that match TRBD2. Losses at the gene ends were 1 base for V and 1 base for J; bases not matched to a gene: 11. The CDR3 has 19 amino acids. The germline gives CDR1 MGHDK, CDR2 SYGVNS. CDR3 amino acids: CASSEWASGRGSRTDTQYF. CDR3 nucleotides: TGTGCCAGCAGTGAATGGGCTAGCGGGAGAGGGAGTCGCACAGATACGCAGTATTTT.

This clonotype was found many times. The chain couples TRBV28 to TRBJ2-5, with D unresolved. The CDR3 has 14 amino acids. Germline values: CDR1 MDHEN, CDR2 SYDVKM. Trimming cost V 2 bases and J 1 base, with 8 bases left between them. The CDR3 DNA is TGTGCCAGCAGTTTAGTGTGGGGCCAAGAGACCCAGTACTTC. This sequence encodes CASSLVWGQETQYF.